One and the same sample provided the 8 T cell receptor beta chains below, sequenced in a study of cytomegalovirus exposure and HLA in healthy donors. PCR used 60 Vbeta primers and 13 Jbeta primers. Measured with immunoSEQ multiplex PCR; TCRdb has only the in-frame clones, and not every one. The sample lists 95,000 or so clones, around 81% occurring once. Sequencing was carried out using PBMCs. These TCRs come from a woman aged 65 to 85 in good health and CMV-seropositive.

V is TRBV7-8 and J is TRBJ2-3, with TRBD2 matching over 8 bases. V trimming: 0 bases; J trimming: 8 bases; junction bases outside the gene matches: 7. The CDR3 is made up of 15 amino acids. The V gene's germline CDR1 is SGHVS and CDR2 FQNEAQ. The CDR3 coding sequence is TGTGCCAGCAGCTTAGCACAGCGGGGGTGGGGTACGCAGTATTTT. Encoded protein: CASSLAQRGWGTQYF.

The chain has TRBV30 and TRBJ1-4, with TRBD1 matching over 8 bases. CDR1 is GTSNPN and CDR2 is SVGIG in the germline V gene (reference sequence). Unmatched junction bases numbered 11, after V lost 3 bases and J lost 8 bases. The CDR3 has 15 amino acids. DNA of the CDR3: TGTGCCTGGAGGGCTCGGACAGGGATTTACGAAAAACTGTTTTTT. Translated: CAWRARTGIYEKLFF.

The chain couples TRBV5-6 to TRBJ2-7; tentative D call: TRBD2 (6 bases). Germline CDR1 reads SGHDT; CDR2 reads YYEEEE. With 4 bases removed from V and 3 bases from J, the gap between germline ends came to 14 bases. The CDR3 contains 14 residues. The CDR3 coding sequence is TGTGCCAGCAGCCCCGGGGACTCCTACTACGAGCAGTACTTC. Translation gives CASSPGDSYYEQYF.

In DNA, the CDR3 is TGTGCCAGCAGCGTAGCAGGGGGTGGCTACACCTTC. Its protein is CASSVAGGGYTF. The chain joins TRBV9 to TRBJ1-2; 7 bases are a match to TRBD1. V gave up 0 bases and J gave up 7 bases; unmatched junction bases: 0. This CDR3 is built from 12 residues. The V gene's germline CDR1 is SGDLS and CDR2 YYNGEE.

The rearrangement links TRBV10-3 to TRBJ1-2; 10 bases agree with TRBD1. This CDR3 region has 14 residues. CDR1 and CDR2 from the germline V gene are ENHRY and SYGVKD. Trimming cost V 5 bases and J 8 bases; bases outside gene matches: 8. The CDR3 loop reads CAISSPRDRGGYTF. The CDR3 bases are TGTGCCATCAGTTCACCACGGGACAGGGGCGGCTACACCTTC.

In its sample, this clone was seen a few times. This chain joins TRBV27 and TRBJ1-1; 9 positions agree with TRBD1. V shed 4 bases and J 5 bases; nucleotides not matched to a gene: 8. The germline CDR1 and CDR2 sequences are MNHEY and SMNVEV (reference sequence). This CDR3 contains 15 residues. The CDR3 region is CASSSYRGRRTEAFF. CDR3 in DNA: TGTGCCAGCAGTTCGTACAGGGGGCGGAGGACTGAAGCTTTCTTT.

As regards this clone: One junction end disagrees with the germline gene, perhaps due to a read error. This chain connects TRBV7-9 to TRBJ2-1, with TRBD2 as a possible D gene (6 bases). The germline V gene has CDR1 SEHNR and CDR2 FQNEAQ (reference sequence). CDR3 length: 12 amino acids. The CDR3 spells CSSILWGDEQFF. For the CDR3, the DNA is TGTTCCAGCATCCTTTGGGGGGATGAGCAGTTCTTC. The whole variable domain, filled in from reference TRBV7-9 and TRBJ2-1, reads DTGVSQNPRHKITKRGQNVTFRCDPISEHNRLYWYRQTLGQGPEFLTYFQNEAQLEKSRLLSDRFSAERPKGSFSTLEIQRTEQGDSAMYLCSSILWGDEQFFGPGTRLTVL.

The chain carries TRBV2 and TRBJ2-7, with 8 bases matching TRBD2. Germline CDR1 SNHLY, CDR2 FYNNEI. CDR3 length equals 13 residues. J gave up 3 bases and V 7 bases, and 5 bases lay outside the gene matches. The DNA of the CDR3 is TGTGCCAGCAATTGGCTAGCGGGCTACGAGCAGTACTTC. Translation gives CASNWLAGYEQYF. The variable domain in full, with the rest retrieved from reference TRBV2 and TRBJ2-7, is EPEVTQTPSHQVTQMGQEVILRCVPISNHLYFYWYRQILGQKVEFLVSFYNNEISEKSEIFDDQFSVERPDGSNFTLKIRSTKLEDSAMYFCASNWLAGYEQYFGPGTRLTVT.